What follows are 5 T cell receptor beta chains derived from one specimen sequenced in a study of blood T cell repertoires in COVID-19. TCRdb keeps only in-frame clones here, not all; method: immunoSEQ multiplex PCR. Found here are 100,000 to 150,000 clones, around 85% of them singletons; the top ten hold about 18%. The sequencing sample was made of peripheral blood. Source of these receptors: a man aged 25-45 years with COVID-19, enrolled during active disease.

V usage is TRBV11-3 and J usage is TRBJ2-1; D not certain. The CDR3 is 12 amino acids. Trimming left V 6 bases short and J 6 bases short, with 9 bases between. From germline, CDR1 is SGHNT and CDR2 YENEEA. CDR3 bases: TGTGCCAGCAGGTCCTCTGTCAATGAGCAGTTCTTC. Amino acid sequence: CASRSSVNEQFF.

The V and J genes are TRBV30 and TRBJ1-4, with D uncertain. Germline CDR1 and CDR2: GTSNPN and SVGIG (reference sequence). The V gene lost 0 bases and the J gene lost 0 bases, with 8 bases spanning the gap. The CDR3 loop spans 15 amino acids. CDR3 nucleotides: TGTGCCTGGAGTGTCAGAAGTGCAACTAATGAAAAACTGTTTTTT. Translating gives CAWSVRSATNEKLFF.

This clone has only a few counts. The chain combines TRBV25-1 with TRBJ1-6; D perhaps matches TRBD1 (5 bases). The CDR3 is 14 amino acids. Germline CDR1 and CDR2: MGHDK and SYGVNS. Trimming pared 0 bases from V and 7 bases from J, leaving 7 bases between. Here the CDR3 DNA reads TGTGCCAGCAGTGAATACAGGGAAAATTCACCCCTCCACTTT. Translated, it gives CASSEYRENSPLHF.

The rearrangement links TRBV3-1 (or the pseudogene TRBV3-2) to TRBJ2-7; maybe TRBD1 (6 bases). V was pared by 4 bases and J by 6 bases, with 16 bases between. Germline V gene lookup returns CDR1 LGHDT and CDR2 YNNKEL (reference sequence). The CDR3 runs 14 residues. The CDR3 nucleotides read TGTGCCAGCAGCCCTCCAGGGGATGGGACCGAGCAGTACTTC. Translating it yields CASSPPGDGTEQYF.

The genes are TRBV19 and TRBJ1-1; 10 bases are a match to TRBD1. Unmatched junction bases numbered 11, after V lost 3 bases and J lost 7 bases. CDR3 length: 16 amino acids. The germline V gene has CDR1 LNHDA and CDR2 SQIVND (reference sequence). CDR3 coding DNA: TGTGCCAGTAGTATGGGACAGGGGTTGAGCGGGGGTGAAGCTTTCTTT. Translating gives CASSMGQGLSGGEAFF.